These T cell receptor beta chains were read from a single sample in a study of read filtering for tumor transcriptome and immune sequencing. TCRdb processed the reads anew with MiXCR; each CDR3 protein has one entry. The data contain 93,000 or so distinct CDR3 sequences, roughly 21% of them singletons. Material: a population of CD138-negative cells sorted from bone marrow. The source of these receptors is a donor over 35 with multiple myeloma. Each CDR3 is given with its conserved first and last residue. Each record gives: clone size, J gene, D gene, V gene, CDR3 protein, CDR3 DNA. A D gene is named only where the DNA matches it firmly. Expanded clones get a size class; other rows say once, few or many, or leave the size out.

>many|TRBJ2-6|-|TRBV27
CASRGSGANVLTF
TGTGCCAGCAGGGGCTCTGGGGCCAACGTCCTGACTTTC
>few|TRBJ2-3|TRBD2|TRBV29-1
CSVPSGSTDTQYF
TGCAGCGTACCTAGCGGAAGCACAGATACGCAGTATTTT
>-|TRBJ1-1|TRBD1|TRBV18
CASSLTTGVSEAFF
TGTGCCAGCTCACTAACGACAGGGGTCTCTGAAGCTTTCTTT
>many|TRBJ1-2|-|TRBV6-6
CASSQDGRLYGYTF
TGTGCCAGCAGTCAAGACGGACGGCTCTATGGCTACACCTTC
>-|TRBJ1-1|TRBD1|TRBV7-9
CASSYPQGGHEAFF
TGTGCCAGCAGCTACCCACAGGGGGGCCATGAAGCTTTCTTT
>large|TRBJ1-5|-|TRBV27
CASSSGFWPQHF
TGTGCCAGCAGTTCAGGGTTTTGGCCCCAGCATTTT
>many|TRBJ2-2|-|TRBV7-9
CASSSLRVFTGELFF
TGTGCCAGCAGCTCTCTCAGGGTTTTCACCGGGGAGCTGTTTTTT
>many|TRBJ2-3|TRBD1|TRBV29-1
CSVGDRDAYF
TGCAGCGTTGGGGACAGGGATGCGTATTTT
>many|TRBJ1-2|-|TRBV10-2
CASSTPYGYTF
TGCGCCAGCAGTACACCCTATGGCTACACCTTC
>many|TRBJ2-1|-|TRBV27
CASSTAGTTKQFF
TGTGCCAGCAGTACCGCCGGGACCACAAAGCAGTTCTTC
>many|TRBJ2-1|-|TRBV29-1
CSVDSYNEQFF
TGCAGCGTCGACTCCTACAATGAGCAGTTCTTC
>many|TRBJ1-5|-|TRBV28
CASTRVGRPSGQPQHF
TGTGCCAGCACCCGAGTTGGCAGACCCTCGGGACAGCCCCAGCATTTT
>many|TRBJ2-2|TRBD1|TRBV5-4
CASSFWDRGTGELFF
TGTGCCAGCAGCTTTTGGGACAGGGGGACCGGGGAGCTGTTTTTT
>many|TRBJ1-1|-|TRBV12-3/TRBV12-4
CASSFEFNTEAFF
TGTGCCAGCAGTTTTGAATTTAACACTGAAGCTTTCTTT
>-|TRBJ2-5|TRBD1|TRBV5-1
CASSLTGGLQETQYF
TGCGCCAGCAGCTTAACAGGGGGCTTACAAGAGACCCAGTACTTC
>many|TRBJ2-1|TRBD2|TRBV6-5
CASSYGGGANEQFF
TGTGCCAGCAGTTACGGCGGGGGGGCGAATGAGCAGTTCTTC
>many|TRBJ2-5|TRBD2|TRBV4-2
CASSQSLAAEETQYF
TGTGCCAGCAGCCAGTCACTAGCGGCCGAAGAGACCCAGTACTTC
>many|TRBJ2-5|TRBD1|TRBV20-1
CSAPRTGFRETQYF
TGCAGTGCCCCCCGGACAGGGTTCCGGGAGACCCAGTACTTC
>many|TRBJ2-1|TRBD2|TRBV11-2
CASSLAPGLSYNEQFF
TGTGCCAGCAGCTTGGCTCCGGGACTATCCTACAATGAGCAGTTCTTC
>many|TRBJ2-3|-|TRBV15
CATSGWTLSTDTQYF
TGTGCCACCAGCGGGTGGACTCTTAGCACAGATACGCAGTATTTT
>few|TRBJ1-5|-|TRBV10-2
CASSVGSDSNQPQHF
TGCGCCAGCAGTGTGGGCAGTGATAGCAATCAGCCCCAGCATTTT